Listed below are T cell receptor beta chains from one sample, sequenced in a study of cytomegalovirus exposure and HLA in healthy donors. Method: immunoSEQ multiplex PCR; TCRdb's copy keeps in-frame clones and lacks some. Of around 140,000 clones in the sample, 89% were seen once. The sequenced sample consisted of PBMCs. These TCRs come from a woman in her late teens or twenties in good health and CMV-seronegative. Both conserved end residues are part of each CDR3. D genes are given only for firm matches. Not every row has a clone size; where given, it reads once, few, many or a size class.

j_call d_call v_call clone_size cdr3_nt cdr3_aa
TRBJ1-2 . TRBV6-5 . TGTGCCAGCAGTTACTCGTTCACAGGGTCACTTCCAGGCTACACCTTC CASSYSFTGSLPGYTF
TRBJ2-3 TRBD2 TRBV7-3 . TGTGCCAGCAGCCACCATTTAGCGGGGGGAACAGATACGCAGTATTTT CASSHHLAGGTDTQYF
TRBJ1-5 . TRBV7-2 . TGTGCCAGCAGCTTAGACCCCTATAGCAATCAGCCCCAGCATTTT CASSLDPYSNQPQHF
TRBJ1-2 TRBD1 TRBV18 . TGTGCCAGCTCACCCAGAGACAGGGAATATGGCTACACCTTC CASSPRDREYGYTF
TRBJ2-1 . TRBV11-2 . TGTGCCAGCAGCCATAAGACTGGAACAAATGAGCAGTTCTTC CASSHKTGTNEQFF
TRBJ1-4 . TRBV19 . TGTGCCAGCACCGCCGGCAGGGCGGAACGAAGGAATGAAAAACTGTTTTTT CASTAGRAERRNEKLFF
TRBJ2-1 TRBD2 TRBV29-1 . TGCAGCGTTGGGACTAGCGGATACAATGAGCAGTTCTTC CSVGTSGYNEQFF
TRBJ2-7 TRBD1 TRBV7-9 . TGTGCCAGCGGGAAGGGGGCGCGGAACGAGCAGTACTTC CASGKGARNEQYF
TRBJ1-1 . TRBV6-5 . TGTGCCAGCAGCCCGACCGGAACAGGAGCTTTCTTT CASSPTGTGAFF
TRBJ2-3 . TRBV4-2 . TGTGCCAGCAGCCAAGATCTATTCACAGATACGCAGTATTTT CASSQDLFTDTQYF
TRBJ2-5 . TRBV27 . TGTGCCAGCAGTTTGTGGGGGGGGGCACGTGAGACCCAGTACTTC CASSLWGGARETQYF
TRBJ1-2 TRBD1 TRBV7-6 . TGTGCCAGCAGTTTAAGAGGGACAGATGGCTACACCTTC CASSLRGTDGYTF
TRBJ1-6 . TRBV5-4 . TGTGCCAGCAGCTTGGGCGGGATCCTCCACTTT CASSLGGILHF
TRBJ2-5 TRBD1 TRBV27 . TGTGCCAGCAGTTCCAATATTATGGGGGACAGGGATGAGGAGACCCAGTACTTC CASSSNIMGDRDEETQYF
TRBJ1-5 . TRBV9 . TGTGCCAGCAGCGCCGACAGTGGGAGCAATCAGCCCCAGCATTTT CASSADSGSNQPQHF
TRBJ1-5 TRBD1 TRBV9 few TGTGCCAGCAGCGACCAGGGGGCCAATCAGCCCCAGCATTTT CASSDQGANQPQHF
TRBJ2-1 . TRBV6-5 . TGTGCCAGCAGTTACGGGAGGGGGTATCTGGACACGGAATTCTTC CASSYGRGYLDTEFF
TRBJ1-3 TRBD1 TRBV10-3 . TGTGCCATCAGTAGACAGGGAACTAATGGAAACACCATATATTTT CAISRQGTNGNTIYF
TRBJ1-1 TRBD1 TRBV18 . TGTGCCAGCACTGGACAGGGGTTCTTCGGCACTGAAGCTTTCTTT CASTGQGFFGTEAFF
TRBJ2-1 . TRBV6-6 . TGTGCCAGCAGCCGGGGGTACAATGAGCAGTTCTTC CASSRGYNEQFF